Detailed here is one T cell receptor (beta chain). Antigen: not known. The data were taken from a study of post-analysis software for immune sequencing data. Libraries were made from TCR beta cDNA, and they carried unique molecular identifiers. TCRdb recomputed calls from the PCR reads with MiXCR, one row per CDR3 protein. The sample lists around 500,000 distinct CDR3 sequences, approximately 31% seen once, with about 6% in the top ten. With V trimmed by 2 bases and J by 4 bases, 5 bases remained unmatched. This CDR3 has 14 amino acids. Study results and caveats: Patients showed TRBV5-6, TRBV5-1 and TRBV20-1 among five TRBV segments more frequent than in controls.

V usage is TRBV12-3 or TRBV12-4 and J usage is TRBJ2-7; 7 positions agree with TRBD1. The sequenced sample consisted of blood. This clonotype was sampled from a girl younger than 18 with multiple sclerosis. CDR3 protein: CASSLIGGGYEQYF. For the CDR3, the DNA is TGTGCCAGCAGTTTAATAGGGGGCGGATACGAGCAGTACTTC.